Listed here are 24 T cell receptor beta chains from one sample, sequenced in a study of cytomegalovirus exposure and HLA in healthy donors. It was with 60 Vbeta and 13 Jbeta primers that the PCR ran. Some clones are missing from TCRdb's copy, which holds only in-frame ones; the method was immunoSEQ multiplex PCR. The data show under 200,000 clones, around 78% seen once. The sample taken for sequencing was PBMCs. Source of these receptors: a woman aged 25-40 years in good health and CMV-seropositive.

The chain uses TRBV10-3 and TRBJ2-3; 14 positions agree with TRBD2. The V gene end was trimmed by 6 bases and the J gene end by 4 bases; junction bases not matched to a gene: 3. This CDR3 is built from 15 residues. In germline, CDR1 is ENHRY, CDR2 SYGVKD. The CDR3 coding sequence is TGTGCCATCAGGGGACTAGCGGGAGCCGCAGATACGCAGTATTTT. It codes for CAIRGLAGAADTQYF.

The gene calls are TRBV29-1 and TRBJ1-5, with D possibly matching TRBD1 (5 bases). CDR1 and CDR2 from the germline V gene are SQVTM and ANQGSEA. The CDR3 sequence is 13 residues long. The ends were cut back, 4 bases at V and 6 bases at J, with 13 bases in the middle. The CDR3 DNA follows: TGCAGCGTTGGCGGGGGGTCTAGTCAGCCCCAGCATTTT. Translated, it gives CSVGGGSSQPQHF.

The genes are TRBV27 and TRBJ1-5; the D gene is possibly TRBD1 (5 bases). The V and J ends lost 3 bases and 6 bases respectively, with 9 bases between them. The CDR3 contains 13 residues. Germline values: CDR1 MNHEY, CDR2 SMNVEV (reference sequence). CDR3 DNA sequence: TGTGCCAGCAGTTTGGTAGGGGCTCAGCCCCAGCATTTT. Translating gives CASSLVGAQPQHF.

The CDR3 region has the DNA TGTGCCATCAGTGAGTGGGGGGAACGCACAGATACGCAGTATTTT. It yields the protein CAISEWGERTDTQYF. The chain is built from TRBV10-3 and TRBJ2-3; a weak D match, TRBD2 (6 bases). The germline gives CDR1 ENHRY, CDR2 SYGVKD. There are 15 residues in the CDR3. The V gene lost 1 base and the J gene lost 1 base, with 9 bases spanning the gap.

The genes are TRBV6-5 and TRBJ1-5; 9 positions match TRBD1. The V gene end was trimmed by 10 bases and the J gene end by 0 bases; junction bases not matched to a gene: 4. This CDR3 has 14 amino acids. Looked up from germline, CDR1 is MNHEY and CDR2 is SVGAGI. The CDR3, as DNA: TGTGCCACACAGGGGGCCGGTAGCAATCAGCCCCAGCATTTT. It yields the protein CATQGAGSNQPQHF.

This chain joins TRBV10-3 and TRBJ2-3; 9 bases map to TRBD2. Per the germline V gene, CDR1 is ENHRY and CDR2 is SYGVKD. The ends lost 2 bases at V and 2 bases at J; junction bases unmatched: 11. This CDR3 region has 18 residues. The CDR3 bases are TGTGCCATCAGTGAGCCCCCGCGGCGGGAGGGCCCCACAGATACGCAGTATTTT. It codes for CAISEPPRREGPTDTQYF.

This chain connects TRBV7-2 to TRBJ2-3; 8 bases match TRBD1. There are 17 residues in the CDR3. Germline V gene sequence: CDR1 SGHTA, CDR2 FQGNSA. J was trimmed by 2 bases and V by 3 bases; bases with no gene match: 10. The CDR3 sequence: CASSFLQDRAYTDTQYF. CDR3 nucleotide sequence: TGTGCCAGCAGCTTCCTCCAGGACAGGGCCTACACAGATACGCAGTATTTT. The full variable domain, its missing parts supplied by reference TRBV7-2 and TRBJ2-3, is GAGVSQSPSNKVTEKGKDVELRCDPISGHTALYWYRQSLGQGLEFLIYFQGNSAPDKSGLPSDRFSAERTGGSVSTLTIQRTQQEDSAVYLCASSFLQDRAYTDTQYFGPGTRLTVL.

The rearrangement joins TRBV18 to TRBJ2-4; TRBD2 matches 11 bases. This CDR3 has 15 residues. J was trimmed by 3 bases and V by 2 bases; bases with no gene match: 0. The germline V gene encodes CDR1 KGHSH and CDR2 LQKENI. Written as DNA, the CDR3 is TGTGCCAGCTCACCAGGGACTAGCGGCAAAAACATTCAGTACTTC. It specifies CASSPGTSGKNIQYF.

V is TRBV5-4 and J is TRBJ1-3; 9 bases match TRBD1. V trimming: 4 bases; J trimming: 4 bases; junction bases outside the gene matches: 6. There are 15 residues in the CDR3. CDR1 and CDR2 from the germline V gene are SGHNT and YYREEE (reference sequence). Here the CDR3 reads CASSRFGTGGNTIYF. DNA for the CDR3: TGTGCCAGCAGCCGATTTGGGACAGGGGGAAACACCATATATTTT.

V gene TRBV6-1 combines with J gene TRBJ1-1, with no clear D. This CDR3 is 12 amino acids long. Germline V gene sequence: CDR1 MNHNS, CDR2 SASEGT. V was shortened by 5 bases and J by 3 bases, with 7 bases between the two germline ends. The CDR3 DNA sequence: TGTGCCAGCAGTACCAGATACACTGAAGCTTTCTTT. It codes for CASSTRYTEAFF.

The chain uses TRBV7-2 and TRBJ2-7; no firm D call. The germline CDR1 and CDR2 sequences are SGHTA and FQGNSA. The CDR3 length is 13 residues. V was cut by 5 bases and J by 3 bases, with 11 bases left in between. As DNA, the CDR3 is TGTGCCAGCAGCCCTCTCTTCTTCTACGAGCAGTACTTC. It yields the protein CASSPLFFYEQYF.

The chain is built from TRBV4-1 and TRBJ2-1; weak D call: TRBD1 (5 bases). V lost 5 bases, J lost 7 bases, and 21 bases lay in between. Germline V gene sequence: CDR1 MGHRA, CDR2 YSYEKL. The CDR3 extends over 16 amino acids. CDR3 sequence reads: CASSKLTGTLENEQFF. DNA of the CDR3: TGCGCCAGCAGCAAATTAACAGGTACACTTGAGAATGAGCAGTTCTTC.

The CDR3 DNA reads as TGTGCCAGCACCATATGGAAGGGGACAGTCTACTCTGGAAACACCATATATTTT. It is translated as CASTIWKGTVYSGNTIYF. The rearrangement joins TRBV28 to TRBJ1-3; the match to TRBD1 covers 7 bases. Germline trimming cut 7 bases from V and 0 bases from J; bases unmatched to any gene: 15. The CDR3 is 18 residues long. Germline V gene sequence: CDR1 MDHEN, CDR2 SYDVKM. The full variable domain, completed using reference TRBV28 and TRBJ1-3, is DVKVTQSSRYLVKRTGEKVFLECVQDMDHENMFWYRQDPGLGLRLIYFSYDVKMKEKGDIPEGYSVSREKKERFSLILESASTNQTSMYLCASTIWKGTVYSGNTIYFGEGSWLTVV.

This sequence joins TRBV5-1 and TRBJ2-7, with 9 bases fitting TRBD2. Trimming took 2 bases from V and 9 from J; bases not matched to a gene: 6. This CDR3 contains 13 residues. From germline, CDR1 is SGHRS and CDR2 YFSETQ. The chain's CDR3 is CASSLILAGSQYF. CDR3 in DNA: TGCGCCAGCAGCTTAATCCTAGCGGGATCGCAGTACTTC.

The chain couples TRBV5-1 to TRBJ2-3, with D perhaps matching TRBD1 (6 bases). Germline V gives CDR1 SGHRS, CDR2 YFSETQ. V gave up 0 bases and J gave up 4 bases, with 15 bases separating them. The CDR3 is 16 residues long. The CDR3 DNA is TGCGCCAGCAGCTTGGTTTCAGGGGAGTTCGCAGATACGCAGTATTTT. It is translated as CASSLVSGEFADTQYF.

The chain couples TRBV18 to TRBJ2-1; 7 bases are a match to TRBD1. The CDR3 is 15 amino acids. Germline V lookup: CDR1 KGHSH, CDR2 LQKENI. Unmatched junction bases numbered 10, after V lost 4 bases and J lost 7 bases. CDR3: CASSRSTGLQNEQFF. Here the CDR3 DNA reads TGTGCCAGCTCACGATCGACAGGGTTGCAAAATGAGCAGTTCTTC.

V is TRBV6-1 and J is TRBJ1-2; D is possibly TRBD1 (5 bases). Germline V gene sequence: CDR1 MNHNS, CDR2 SASEGT. The ends were cut back, 1 base at V and 2 bases at J, with 14 bases in the middle. The CDR3 has 16 amino acids. The CDR3 region has the DNA TGTGCCAGCAGTGAAGACAGGTCCCCCTTCAACTATGGCTACACCTTC. Translation gives CASSEDRSPFNYGYTF.

The V gene is TRBV11-3, the J gene TRBJ2-3, with TRBD1 matching over 7 bases. V lost 5 bases to trimming and J lost 1 base; unmatched junction nucleotides: 6. Per the germline V gene, CDR1 is SGHNT and CDR2 is YENEEA. This CDR3 is 15 amino acids long. In DNA form, the CDR3 reads TGTGCCAGCAGCCCAGGGGGAGCGCGCACAGATACGCAGTATTTT. Protein sequence: CASSPGGARTDTQYF.

The chain joins TRBV4-1 to TRBJ1-4, with 9 nucleotides matching TRBD1. The CDR3 is made up of 15 amino acids. Germline CDR1 reads MGHRA; CDR2 reads YSYEKL. The V and J ends lost 1 base and 6 bases, in that order; junction bases with no gene match: 3. In DNA form, the CDR3 reads TGCGCCAGCAGCCAAGTCCGGGACAGGGATGAAAAACTGTTTTTT. As protein: CASSQVRDRDEKLFF.

The gene calls are TRBV9 and TRBJ2-3; 8 positions match TRBD1. Germline-derived CDR1 and CDR2 are SGDLS and YYNGEE. Trimming took 2 bases from V and 1 from J; bases not matched to a gene: 6. The CDR3 length is 16 residues. CDR3: CASSVVRGRGTDTQYF. The CDR3 coding sequence is TGTGCCAGCAGCGTTGTCAGGGGGCGCGGCACAGATACGCAGTATTTT.

Here the CDR3 DNA reads TGTGCCAGCACCAAGGGGCCCGGAAGACAGGCAAGCTACGAGCAGTACTTC. It encodes CASTKGPGRQASYEQYF. The genes are TRBV28 and TRBJ2-7; weak D call: TRBD1 (6 bases). There are 17 residues in the CDR3. Germline lookup yields CDR1 MDHEN and CDR2 SYDVKM. With 7 bases removed from V and 3 bases from J, the gap between germline ends came to 25 bases.

This chain uses TRBV7-2 with TRBJ2-5; 7 bases map to TRBD2. The CDR3 is 17 amino acids. Germline V gene data show CDR1 as SGHTA and CDR2 as FQGNSA. The V and J ends lost 0 bases and 0 bases, in that order; junction bases with no gene match: 7. CDR3: CASSLAFSGYHQETQYF. Here the CDR3 DNA reads TGTGCCAGCAGCTTAGCGTTTAGCGGGTACCACCAAGAGACCCAGTACTTC.

This clone was found once. V gene TRBV28 combines with J gene TRBJ2-5; TRBD2 is a possible D gene (5 bases). Germline V CDR1 and CDR2: MDHEN, SYDVKM. This CDR3 comprises 14 residues. V gave up 6 bases and J gave up 5 bases, with 16 bases separating them. As DNA, the CDR3 is TGTGCCAGCAGGGAACATGGGTCGGGGGAGACCCAGTACTTC. As protein: CASREHGSGETQYF.

The chain recombines TRBV15 with TRBJ1-5; 10 bases align to TRBD1. Trimming cost V 4 bases and J 3 bases; bases outside gene matches: 3. The length of the CDR3 is 15 residues. CDR1 LNHNV and CDR2 YYDKDF come from the germline V gene (reference sequence). The CDR3 protein is CATSTDRGNNQPQHF. CDR3 coding DNA: TGTGCCACCAGCACGGACAGGGGGAACAATCAGCCCCAGCATTTT.